The rows below give T cell receptor beta chains drawn from one sample of a study of T cell responses to AZD1222 COVID-19 vaccine. Only in-frame clones appear in the TCRdb table, and some are missing; sequencing was by immunoSEQ multiplex PCR. In the table there are 130,000 to 150,000 clones, roughly 88% of which are singletons. This specimen consisted of peripheral blood, obtained 28 days after the second dose of the MenACWY control vaccine. The receptors originated from an adult who received the MenACWY meningococcal vaccine as a control. Both conserved end residues are part of each CDR3. D genes are given only for firm matches. The listing skips clone size in some rows; elsewhere it reads once, few, many or a size class.

>.|TRBV11-2|TRBJ1-6|.
TGTGCCAGCAGCTTAGTAAACCGTGATTCACCCCTCCACTTT
CASSLVNRDSPLHF
>.|TRBV19|TRBJ2-5|.
TGTGCCAGTAGTATCAGGGGGGGCCCTCGTCCGGAGACCCAGTACTTC
CASSIRGGPRPETQYF
>.|TRBV19|TRBJ1-1|.
TGTGCCAGTAGTCCATACATGAACACTGAAGCTTTCTTT
CASSPYMNTEAFF
>.|TRBV4-1|TRBJ1-1|.
TGCGCCAGCACGAAGTCGGGCGTTGAAGCTTTCTTT
CASTKSGVEAFF
>.|TRBV7-6|TRBJ2-5|.
TGTGCCAGCAGCTTATCCCTCGGGGCCTCAGAAGAGACCCAGTACTTC
CASSLSLGASEETQYF
>TRBD1|TRBV29-1|TRBJ1-1|.
TGCAGCGTGGTGGGACAGGCAAACACTGAAGCTTTCTTT
CSVVGQANTEAFF
>.|TRBV18|TRBJ1-1|.
TGTGCCAGCTCACCATCCAGGATGAACACTGAAGCTTTCTTT
CASSPSRMNTEAFF
>.|TRBV27|TRBJ1-1|.
TGTGCCAGCGGTTCAGGGCGAGGCACTGAAGCTTTCTTT
CASGSGRGTEAFF
>.|TRBV5-6|TRBJ1-1|.
TGTGCCAGCAGCCTGGGGGCAGGGTGGACTGAAGCTTTCTTT
CASSLGAGWTEAFF
>.|TRBV27|TRBJ2-3|.
TGTGCCAGCAGTTTAGGCGCGGGGACTAGCACAGATACGCAGTATTTT
CASSLGAGTSTDTQYF
>TRBD1|TRBV7-6|TRBJ1-5|.
TGTGCCAGCAGCTGGGGACAGGGGATTAATCAGCCCCAGCATTTT
CASSWGQGINQPQHF
>.|TRBV11-1|TRBJ1-1|.
TGTGCCAGCAGCTTAGCGGCGTCGGGGTCAAGGGGGTACACTGAAGCTTTCTTT
CASSLAASGSRGYTEAFF
>TRBD1|TRBV6-5|TRBJ2-7|.
TGTGCCGGTGGACAGGGAACCGCCGAGCAGTACTTC
CAGGQGTAEQYF
>.|TRBV30|TRBJ1-6|.
TGTGCCTGGAGTCTCTCACAGGGCAGCTCCTATAATTCACCCCTCCACTTT
CAWSLSQGSSYNSPLHF
>.|TRBV24-1|TRBJ1-3|.
TGTGCCACCAGTGATCCACAGGATACTGGAAACACCATATATTTT
CATSDPQDTGNTIYF
>.|TRBV6-2/TRBV6-3|TRBJ1-5|.
TGTGCCAGCAGTTACGAGGCAGATCATCAGCCCCAGCATTTT
CASSYEADHQPQHF
>TRBD2|TRBV30|TRBJ2-1|.
TGTGCCTGGAGGGGAGGCGGGAGACTCTCCTACAATGAGCAGTTCTTC
CAWRGGGRLSYNEQFF
>.|TRBV12-3/TRBV12-4|TRBJ2-1|once
TGTGCCAGCAGCCCCCCCTCCTACAATGAGCAGTTCTTC
CASSPPSYNEQFF
>TRBD1|TRBV5-4|TRBJ2-7|few
TGTGCCAGCAGCCCTAAGGGGGCTCCCTACGAGCAGTACTTC
CASSPKGAPYEQYF
>.|TRBV7-3|TRBJ2-5|.
TGTGCCAGCAGCCCGACTAGTTTGGAGACCCAGTACTTC
CASSPTSLETQYF
>.|TRBV3-1/TRBV3-2|TRBJ2-5|few
TGTGCCAGCAGCCAAGATCGGAGGCGGGACCAAGAGACCCAGTACTTC
CASSQDRRRDQETQYF
>TRBD2|TRBV5-4|TRBJ2-1|few
TGTGCCAGCCAACCGGGACTAGATAACAATGAGCAGTTCTTC
CASQPGLDNNEQFF
>.|TRBV7-9|TRBJ1-5|.
TGTGCCAGCAGCCCGAGTGAACAGCCCCAGCATTTT
CASSPSEQPQHF
>TRBD2|TRBV19|TRBJ2-7|.
TGTGCCAGTAGCCGTATAATAGCGGGAGGCGTTTACGAGCAGTACTTC
CASSRIIAGGVYEQYF
>.|TRBV29-1|TRBJ1-1|.
TGCAGCGTTGAAACCGGCACTGAAGCTTTCTTT
CSVETGTEAFF
>.|TRBV4-1|TRBJ1-2|few
TGCGCCAGCAGGGGGTCAGGGGTCGGCTACACCTTC
CASRGSGVGYTF
>.|TRBV6-5|TRBJ1-2|.
TGTGCCAGCAGTTACAGCCGGACAAGACCCTATGGCTACACCTTC
CASSYSRTRPYGYTF
>.|TRBV2|TRBJ2-1|.
TGTGCCAGCAGTGTGGGCGATGAGCAGTTCTTC
CASSVGDEQFF
>.|TRBV7-9|TRBJ2-3|.
TGTGCCAGCCTCTCTCAGGGAATTCGGACAGATACGCAGTATTTT
CASLSQGIRTDTQYF
>.|TRBV5-4|TRBJ2-2|few
TGTGCCAGCAGCTTTGAGGCGGTTCGTCAGCACAAGAACACCGGGGAGCTGTTTTTT
CASSFEAVRQHKNTGELFF
>.|TRBV9|TRBJ1-2|.
TGTGCCAGCAGCACCCAGGGCGCGGCCGGAGGGGTCTATGGCTACACCTTC
CASSTQGAAGGVYGYTF
>.|TRBV6-2/TRBV6-3|TRBJ1-1|.
TGTGCCAGCAGTTACTCGTTCGGCCGTATTAACACTGAAGCTTTCTTT
CASSYSFGRINTEAFF
>.|TRBV19|TRBJ1-5|.
TGTGCCAGTAGTATGGACAGTAATAGCAATCAGCCCCAGCATTTT
CASSMDSNSNQPQHF
>.|TRBV18|TRBJ2-3|.
TGTGCCAGCTCACCACCCCAGGGACGCACAGATACGCAGTATTTT
CASSPPQGRTDTQYF
>TRBD2|TRBV7-9|TRBJ2-1|.
TGTGCCAGCAGCCGGATGGCTAGCGGGGGACCGTACAATGAGCAGTTCTTC
CASSRMASGGPYNEQFF
>TRBD1|TRBV9|TRBJ1-3|few
TGTGCCAGCAGCGAGGGACAGTCTGGAAACACCATATATTTT
CASSEGQSGNTIYF
>TRBD1|TRBV6-5|TRBJ1-5|.
TGTGCCAGCGGGGGACAGGGGGTTGGTCAGCCCCAGCATTTT
CASGGQGVGQPQHF
>TRBD1|TRBV7-9|TRBJ1-6|.
TGTGCCAGCAGCTTGACCCGGGACAGGGGAAATTCACCCCTCCACTTT
CASSLTRDRGNSPLHF
>TRBD1|TRBV25-1|TRBJ2-7|.
TGTGCCAGCAGCCTCGGACAGGGGGTCACCTACGAGCAGTACTTC
CASSLGQGVTYEQYF
>.|TRBV7-2|TRBJ1-5|few
TGTGCCAGCAGTCAACAGGGACCCAATCAGCCCCAGCATTTT
CASSQQGPNQPQHF
>.|TRBV2|TRBJ1-1|few
TGTGCCAGCAGCGACTCAGGGTTTGCGGGCACTGAAGCTTTCTTT
CASSDSGFAGTEAFF
>TRBD1|TRBV29-1|TRBJ2-5|.
TGCAGCGTACCGCGGCCAGGGGGCTACCAAGAGACCCAGTACTTC
CSVPRPGGYQETQYF
>.|TRBV9|TRBJ2-3|.
TGTGCCAGCAGCGTATCAGGGAGAGGGGCGCAGTATTTT
CASSVSGRGAQYF
>TRBD1|TRBV28|TRBJ2-2|.
TGTGCCAGCAGTTTATGGACAGGGGTGGACACCGGGGAGCTGTTTTTT
CASSLWTGVDTGELFF